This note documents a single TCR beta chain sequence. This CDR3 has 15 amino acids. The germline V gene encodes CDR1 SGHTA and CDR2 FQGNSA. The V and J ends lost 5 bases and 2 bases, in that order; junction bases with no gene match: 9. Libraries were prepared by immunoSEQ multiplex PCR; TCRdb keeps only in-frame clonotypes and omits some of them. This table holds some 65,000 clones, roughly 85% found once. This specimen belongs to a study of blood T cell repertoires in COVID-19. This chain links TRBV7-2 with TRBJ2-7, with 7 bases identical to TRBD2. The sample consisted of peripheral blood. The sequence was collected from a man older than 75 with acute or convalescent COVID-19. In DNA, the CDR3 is TGTGCCAGCAGCCGGACCGGGAGGTTAACCTACGAGCAGTACTTC. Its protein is CASSRTGRLTYEQYF.